Below, 24 T cell receptor beta chains from the same sample are listed, as sequenced in a study of long-term antiretroviral therapy in people with HIV. The authors ran the immunoSEQ assay, v3.0, at survey level. Sequenced by immunoSEQ multiplex PCR; TCRdb stores in-frame clones only, minus some. The sample lists 25,000 to 35,000 clones; around 95% were seen once. Material: unsorted PBMCs, obtained 5.3 years after starting antiretroviral therapy. The receptors derive from a man aged 50 to 59 with HIV.

The table lists this clone with a count of one. V gene TRBV6-5 combines with J gene TRBJ2-7; possibly TRBD1 for D (5 bases). Trimming shortened V by 2 bases and J by 3 bases, and 11 bases separated the two germline ends. In germline, CDR1 is MNHEY, CDR2 SVGAGI. The CDR3 has 14 amino acids. The CDR3 loop reads CASSYTGQDYEQYF. The CDR3 nucleotides are TGTGCCAGCAGTTACACTGGACAAGACTACGAGCAGTACTTC.

The chain carries TRBV27 and TRBJ1-2; TRBD1 might be the D (6 bases). The germline V and J ends were trimmed by 3 bases and 8 bases, with 13 bases remaining between them. Germline V gene data show CDR1 as MNHEY and CDR2 as SMNVEV (reference sequence). The length of the CDR3 is 13 residues. CDR3 amino acids: CASSFRGRVGYTF. CDR3 nucleotides: TGTGCCAGCAGTTTTCGGGGGCGCGTGGGCTACACCTTC.

This chain connects TRBV16 to TRBJ2-1; D remains unclear. CDR3 size: 14 residues. V lost 4 bases, J lost 2 bases, and 9 bases lay in between. Per the germline V gene, CDR1 is KGHSY and CDR2 is FQNENV. The CDR3 DNA reads TGTGCCAGCAGCCTCGGGCCCACCTACAATGAGCAGTTCTTC. Protein: CASSLGPTYNEQFF. Using reference TRBV16 and TRBJ2-1 for the parts outside the CDR3, the full variable domain is GEEVAQTPKHLVRGEGQKAKLYCAPIKGHSYVFWYQQVLKNEFKFLISFQNENVFDETGMPKERFSAKCLPNSPCSLEIQATKLEDSAVYFCASSLGPTYNEQFFGPGTRLTVL.

The rearrangement joins TRBV19 to TRBJ1-6; the match to TRBD1 covers 7 bases. This CDR3 has 15 residues. Per germline, CDR1 LNHDA and CDR2 SQIVND (reference sequence). With V trimmed by 10 bases and J by 7 bases, 13 bases remained unmatched. The CDR3 protein is CATLPTGTANSPLHF. In nucleotides, the CDR3 is TGTGCCACCTTACCAACCGGGACAGCAAATTCACCCCTCCACTTT.

The chain couples TRBV11-2 to TRBJ2-5; D might be TRBD1 or TRBD2, each matching 6 bases. The ends were cut back, 1 base at V and 3 bases at J, with 9 bases in the middle. CDR3 length equals 14 residues. Germline assignment: CDR1 SGHAT and CDR2 FQNNGV. The CDR3 DNA reads as TGTGCCAGCAGCTTAGGGGGGGCTGAAGAGACCCAGTACTTC. Translating it yields CASSLGGAEETQYF.

This clone turned up a few times. The chain combines TRBV7-9 with TRBJ2-3, with 7 positions matching TRBD1. CDR1 SEHNR and CDR2 FQNEAQ come from the germline V gene (reference sequence). The CDR3 is made up of 13 amino acids. V gave up 6 bases and J gave up 4 bases; unmatched junction bases: 4. The CDR3 nucleotides are TGTGCCAGCAGGGAAGGGGGCGCAGATACGCAGTATTTT. This translates into CASREGGADTQYF.

This clone was seen only once. The chain recombines TRBV15 with TRBJ1-1; D is unclear. The CDR3 runs to 15 residues. Trimming took off 1 base at V and 1 base at J, with 10 bases between the two ends. Germline values: CDR1 LNHNV, CDR2 YYDKDF (reference sequence). CDR3 sequence: CATSRVEGWNTEAFF. The CDR3, as DNA: TGTGCCACCAGCAGAGTTGAGGGTTGGAACACTGAAGCTTTCTTT. The whole variable domain, remainder taken from reference TRBV15 and TRBJ1-1, is DAMVIQNPRYQVTQFGKPVTLSCSQTLNHNVMYWYQQKSSQAPKLLFHYYDKDFNNEADTPDNFQSRRPNTSFCFLDIRSPGLGDTAMYLCATSRVEGWNTEAFFGQGTRLTVV.

The J gene is TRBJ1-1, the V gene TRBV5-1; D is uncertain. Germline V lookup: CDR1 SGHRS, CDR2 YFSETQ. Trimming shortened V by 0 bases and J by 3 bases, and 9 bases separated the two germline ends. The CDR3 length is 14 residues. The CDR3 here is CASSLARGYTEAFF. The CDR3 bases are TGCGCCAGCAGCTTGGCCCGGGGTTACACTGAAGCTTTCTTT.

J is TRBJ2-7 and V is TRBV10-1; 16 nucleotides match TRBD2. This CDR3 region has 21 residues. Germline values: CDR1 WNHNN, CDR2 SYGVQD (reference sequence). V trimming: 0 bases; J trimming: 5 bases; junction bases outside the gene matches: 16. The CDR3 DNA reads as TGCGCCAGCAGTGAGTCTCCGGGACAGTCGGGACTAGCGGGGGGGCTCAACGAGCAGTACTTC. As protein: CASSESPGQSGLAGGLNEQYF.

The chain combines TRBV2 with TRBJ2-3; 13 bases fit TRBD2. The germline CDR1 and CDR2 sequences are SNHLY and FYNNEI. This CDR3 contains 16 residues. The trim removed 6 bases at V and 5 bases at J, leaving 8 bases unmatched. This CDR3 reads CASRARLAGGIDTQYF. In DNA form, the CDR3 reads TGTGCCAGCAGGGCTCGACTAGCGGGGGGAATAGATACGCAGTATTTT.

The chain combines TRBV4-1 with TRBJ1-4, with a weak D call TRBD1 (5 bases). V was pared by 0 bases and J by 13 bases, with 21 bases between. Germline CDR1 is MGHRA and CDR2 is YSYEKL. The CDR3 covers 16 residues. The CDR3 coding sequence is TGCGCCAGCAGCCAAGAGGGGATTGGGGCAGGGCACAGACTGTTTTTT. Translating it yields CASSQEGIGAGHRLFF.

The chain combines TRBV6-5 with TRBJ1-1; D remains unclear. V was pared by 2 bases and J by 1 base, with 5 bases between. Per the germline V gene, CDR1 is MNHEY and CDR2 is SVGAGI. CDR3 length equals 13 residues. The CDR3 region has the DNA TGTGCCAGCAGTTACGAACCGAACACTGAAGCTTTCTTT. It yields the protein CASSYEPNTEAFF.

This chain connects TRBV30 to TRBJ1-2; 7 bases line up with TRBD1. Germline CDR1 reads GTSNPN; CDR2 reads SVGIG (reference sequence). The CDR3 is 11 residues long. V shed 5 bases, J shed 3 bases, and the junction held 0 bases outside the gene matches. CDR3 sequence: CAWDRDYGYTF. Here the CDR3 DNA reads TGTGCCTGGGACAGGGACTATGGCTACACCTTC.

This chain uses TRBV7-8 with TRBJ2-6; possibly TRBD1 or TRBD2 for D (5 bases each). Trimming shortened V by 0 bases and J by 1 base, and 19 bases separated the two germline ends. Germline loops: CDR1 SGHVS, CDR2 FQNEAQ. This CDR3 is 20 amino acids long. CDR3 coding DNA: TGTGCCAGCAGCTTAGCGCTCGAGGGTTGGGGGTTGTCTGGGGCCAACGTCCTGACTTTC. The encoded protein is CASSLALEGWGLSGANVLTF.

CDR3 bases: TGTGCCTGGAAAAGGGGGGGGGCATACGAGCAGTACTTC. Its protein product is CAWKRGGAYEQYF. This rearrangement joins TRBV30 to TRBJ2-7; a possible D gene is TRBD2 (7 bases). Germline V gene lookup returns CDR1 GTSNPN and CDR2 SVGIG (reference sequence). The CDR3 totals 13 residues. The germline V and J ends were trimmed by 4 bases and 4 bases, with 14 bases remaining between them.

The gene calls are TRBV5-4 and TRBJ2-3; the D gene is possibly TRBD2 (6 bases). Per germline, CDR1 SGHNT and CDR2 YYREEE (reference sequence). Between the trimmed V and J ends, which lost 0 bases and 0 bases, there was a span of 14 bases. The CDR3 has 17 amino acids. CDR3 residues: CASSLGDSIASTDTQYF. The CDR3 DNA follows: TGTGCCAGCAGCTTGGGGGACTCGATCGCTAGCACAGATACGCAGTATTTT.

The chain links TRBV5-1 to TRBJ1-1, with TRBD1 identical over 10 bases. Germline CDR1 and CDR2: SGHRS and YFSETQ. CDR3 length: 15 amino acids. V shed 3 bases and J 0 bases; nucleotides not matched to a gene: 2. This CDR3 reads CASSWTGGLNTEAFF. The CDR3 DNA is TGCGCCAGCAGCTGGACAGGGGGTTTGAACACTGAAGCTTTCTTT.

This chain links TRBV10-1 with TRBJ2-3; D might be TRBD1 (6 bases). Trimming stripped 8 bases from V and 3 bases from J, with 21 bases between. Looked up from germline, CDR1 is WNHNN and CDR2 is SYGVQD (reference sequence). This CDR3 is 16 amino acids long. The CDR3 DNA sequence: TGCGCCAGCTCACAGGACAGAGCCCCTGGGACAGATACGCAGTATTTT. Encoded protein: CASSQDRAPGTDTQYF.

The chain is built from TRBV7-6 and TRBJ2-7; no reliable D call. CDR3 size: 14 residues. Germline CDR1 reads SGHVS; CDR2 reads FNYEAQ. V lost 1 base, J lost 3 bases, and 10 bases lay in between. The CDR3 loop is CASSLGDVRYEQYF. CDR3 coding DNA: TGTGCCAGCAGCTTAGGGGATGTGCGCTACGAGCAGTACTTC.

The gene calls are TRBV6-5 and TRBJ2-7; 7 positions agree with TRBD1. The CDR3 runs to 14 residues. V was clipped by 0 bases and J by 6 bases; unmatched bases: 5. CDR1 and CDR2 from the germline V gene are MNHEY and SVGAGI. CDR3 DNA sequence: TGTGCCAGCAGTTACTCGACACCAGGGGGCGAGCAGTACTTC. As protein: CASSYSTPGGEQYF.

CDR3 sequence (DNA): TGTGCCAGTACCCTGGACAGGGCGAACACCGGGGAGCTGTTTTTT. Protein product: CASTLDRANTGELFF. The V call is TRBV19, the J call TRBJ2-2; 8 bases map to TRBD1. Trimming at V came to 7 bases and at J to 0 bases, leaving 4 bases not matched to a gene. Germline V lookup: CDR1 LNHDA, CDR2 SQIVND (reference sequence). This CDR3 has 15 amino acids.

This clone showed up just once. In nucleotides, the CDR3 is TGTGCCAGCAGTTATCGGGGCGAGCAGTACTTC. Its translation is CASSYRGEQYF. The chain joins TRBV6-9 to TRBJ2-7; possibly TRBD2 for D (5 bases). CDR3 length: 11 residues. The V end was cut by 2 bases, the J end by 6 bases, with 5 bases between. CDR1 is MNHGY, CDR2 SVAAGI, per germline.

The V call is TRBV7-8, the J call TRBJ2-3; D unclear. V lost 0 bases and J lost 7, with 11 bases in between. Germline V gene sequence: CDR1 SGHVS, CDR2 FQNEAQ. The CDR3 loop spans 14 amino acids. CDR3 in DNA: TGTGCCAGCAGCTTAGCGCATTCGCTTCATACGCAGTATTTT. This sequence encodes CASSLAHSLHTQYF.

The rearrangement joins TRBV5-1 to TRBJ2-6; a weak D match, TRBD1 (5 bases). The CDR3 contains 17 residues. Between the trimmed V and J ends, which lost 2 bases and 1 base, there was a span of 13 bases. In germline, CDR1 is SGHRS, CDR2 YFSETQ. The CDR3 region is CASSLSTQGSGANVLTF. The CDR3 coding sequence is TGCGCCAGCAGCTTATCTACGCAGGGATCTGGGGCCAACGTCCTGACTTTC.